This entry concerns a single T cell receptor beta chain. The sample comes from a study of blood T cell repertoires in COVID-19. For the study at large: COVID-19 samples, acute and convalescent, were from the United States, Italy and Spain. The analysed material was cDNA or gDNA that came from T cells, B-cell-depleted T cells, or PBMCs.

Under the authors' procedure: Amplifying reference gene primers gave estimates of nucleated cell counts. Produced via immunoSEQ multiplex PCR; TCRdb's table is partial and in-frame only. The V and J calls and clone size come from that table; D and trimming were worked out from the DNA. The data hold 220,000 or so clones, with around four fifths observed a single time. V was clipped by 1 base and J by 7 bases; unmatched bases: 16. Germline CDR1 reads SGHRS; CDR2 reads YFSETQ. This CDR3 is 17 amino acids long. The clonotype was recovered from an elderly woman with acute or convalescent COVID-19. This chain links TRBV5-1 with TRBJ2-7, with 8 positions matching TRBD1. What was sequenced was peripheral blood. In DNA form, the CDR3 reads TGCGCCAGCAGCTTGCAAGGTCCGGGACAGGCCTCGGGTGAGCAGTACTTC. This translates into CASSLQGPGQASGEQYF. The variable domain in full, completed from reference TRBV5-1 and TRBJ2-7, reads KAGVTQTPRYLIKTRGQQVTLSCSPISGHRSVSWYQQTPGQGLQFLFEYFSETQRNKGNFPGRFSGRQFSNSRSEMNVSTLELGDSALYLCASSLQGPGQASGEQYFGPGTRLTVT.